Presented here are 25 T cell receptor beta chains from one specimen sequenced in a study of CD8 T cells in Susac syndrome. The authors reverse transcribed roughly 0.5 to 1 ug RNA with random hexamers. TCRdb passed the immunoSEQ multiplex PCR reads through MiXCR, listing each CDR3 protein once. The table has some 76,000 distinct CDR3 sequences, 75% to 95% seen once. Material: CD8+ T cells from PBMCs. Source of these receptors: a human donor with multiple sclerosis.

CDR3 amino acids: CASSFATGELFF. The DNA of the CDR3 is TGTGCCAGCAGCTTTGCCACCGGGGAGCTGTTTTTT. V gene TRBV7-9 combines with J gene TRBJ2-2; D not certain. Germline loops: CDR1 SEHNR, CDR2 FQNEAQ (reference sequence). V dropped 3 bases and J dropped 4 bases, with 3 bases sitting between them. The CDR3 sequence is 12 residues long.

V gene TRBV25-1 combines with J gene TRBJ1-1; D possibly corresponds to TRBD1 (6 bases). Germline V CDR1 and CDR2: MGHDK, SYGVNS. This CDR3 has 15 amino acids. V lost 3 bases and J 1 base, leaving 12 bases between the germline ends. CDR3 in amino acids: CASSDRTAQNTEAFF. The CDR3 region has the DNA TGTGCCAGCAGTGACCGGACAGCCCAGAACACTGAAGCTTTCTTT. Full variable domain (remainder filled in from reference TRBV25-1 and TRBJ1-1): EADIYQTPRYLVIGTGKKITLECSQTMGHDKMYWYQQDPGMELHLIHYSYGVNSTEKGDLSSESTVSRIRTEHFPLTLESARPSHTSQYLCASSDRTAQNTEAFFGQGTRLTVV.

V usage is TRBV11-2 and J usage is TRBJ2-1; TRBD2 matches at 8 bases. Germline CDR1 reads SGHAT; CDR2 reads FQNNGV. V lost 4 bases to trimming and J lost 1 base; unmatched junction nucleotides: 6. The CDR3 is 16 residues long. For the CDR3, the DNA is TGTGCCAGCAGCTCCTTAGCGGGGCCTTCCTACAATGAGCAGTTCTTC. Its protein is CASSSLAGPSYNEQFF.

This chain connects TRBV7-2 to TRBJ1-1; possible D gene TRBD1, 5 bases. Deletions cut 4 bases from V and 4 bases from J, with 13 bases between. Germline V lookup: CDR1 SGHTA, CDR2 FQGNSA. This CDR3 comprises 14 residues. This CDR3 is CASSYPTVGTEAFF. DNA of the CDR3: TGTGCCAGCAGCTACCCGACAGTGGGCACTGAAGCTTTCTTT.

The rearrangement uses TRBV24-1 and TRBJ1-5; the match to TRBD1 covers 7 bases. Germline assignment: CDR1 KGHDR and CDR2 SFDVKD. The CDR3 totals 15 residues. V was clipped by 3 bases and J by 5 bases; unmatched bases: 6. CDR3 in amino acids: CATSDGGGADQPQHF. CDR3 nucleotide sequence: TGTGCCACCAGTGATGGAGGGGGCGCCGATCAGCCCCAGCATTTT.

CDR3 residues: CASSPDSTGQPQHF. The CDR3 DNA is TGTGCCAGCAGTCCGGACTCCACGGGACAGCCCCAGCATTTT. The chain links TRBV12-3 or TRBV12-4 to TRBJ1-5; D gene unclear. The CDR3 is made up of 14 amino acids. With 5 bases removed from V and 7 bases from J, the gap between germline ends came to 15 bases.

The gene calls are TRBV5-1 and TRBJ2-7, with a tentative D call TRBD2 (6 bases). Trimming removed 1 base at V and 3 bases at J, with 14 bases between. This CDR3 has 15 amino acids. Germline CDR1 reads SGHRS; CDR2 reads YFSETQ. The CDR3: CASSLSSGLVYEQYF. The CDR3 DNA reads TGCGCCAGCAGCTTGTCCAGCGGGCTCGTCTACGAGCAGTACTTC.

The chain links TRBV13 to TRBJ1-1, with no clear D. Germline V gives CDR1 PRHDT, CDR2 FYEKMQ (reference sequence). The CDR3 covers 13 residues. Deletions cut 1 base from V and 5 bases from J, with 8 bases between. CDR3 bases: TGTGCCAGCAGCTTAGCACCTGGAACTGAAGCTTTCTTT. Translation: CASSLAPGTEAFF.

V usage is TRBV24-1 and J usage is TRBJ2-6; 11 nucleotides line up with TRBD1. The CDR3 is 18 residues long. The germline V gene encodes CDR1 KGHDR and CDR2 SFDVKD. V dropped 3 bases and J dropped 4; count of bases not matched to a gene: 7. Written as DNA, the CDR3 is TGTGCCACCAGTGATCACGGACAGGGGGCGCGAGGGGCCAACGTCCTGACTTTC. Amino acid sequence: CATSDHGQGARGANVLTF.

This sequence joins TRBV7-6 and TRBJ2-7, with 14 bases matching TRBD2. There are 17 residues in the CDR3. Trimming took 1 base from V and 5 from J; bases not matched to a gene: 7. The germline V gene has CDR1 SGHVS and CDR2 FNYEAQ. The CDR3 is CASSLEEGLAGAHEQYF. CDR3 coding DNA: TGTGCCAGCAGCTTAGAGGAGGGACTAGCGGGAGCCCACGAGCAGTACTTC.

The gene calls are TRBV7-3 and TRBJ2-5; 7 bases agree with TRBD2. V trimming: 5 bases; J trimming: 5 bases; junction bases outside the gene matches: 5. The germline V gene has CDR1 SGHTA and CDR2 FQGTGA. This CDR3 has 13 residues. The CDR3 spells CASSPMGGETQYF. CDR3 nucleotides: TGTGCCAGCAGCCCCATGGGGGGGGAGACCCAGTACTTC.

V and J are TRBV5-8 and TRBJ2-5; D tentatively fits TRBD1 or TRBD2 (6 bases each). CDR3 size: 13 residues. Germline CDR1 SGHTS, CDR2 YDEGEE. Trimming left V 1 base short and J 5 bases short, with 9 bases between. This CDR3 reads CASSLRGEETQYF. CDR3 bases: TGTGCCAGCAGCTTGAGGGGGGAGGAGACCCAGTACTTC.

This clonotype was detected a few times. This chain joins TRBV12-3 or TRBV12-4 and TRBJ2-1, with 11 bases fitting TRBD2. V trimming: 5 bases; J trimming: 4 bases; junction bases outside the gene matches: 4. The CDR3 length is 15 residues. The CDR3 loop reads CASSPLAGVYNEQFF. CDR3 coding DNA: TGTGCCAGCAGTCCACTAGCGGGGGTTTACAATGAGCAGTTCTTC.

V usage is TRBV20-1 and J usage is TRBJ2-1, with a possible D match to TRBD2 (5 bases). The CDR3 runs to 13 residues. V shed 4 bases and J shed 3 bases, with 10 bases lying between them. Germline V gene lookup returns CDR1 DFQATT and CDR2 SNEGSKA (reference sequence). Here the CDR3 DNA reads TGCAGTGCTAAGCGGATCCTCTACAATGAGCAGTTCTTC. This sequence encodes CSAKRILYNEQFF.

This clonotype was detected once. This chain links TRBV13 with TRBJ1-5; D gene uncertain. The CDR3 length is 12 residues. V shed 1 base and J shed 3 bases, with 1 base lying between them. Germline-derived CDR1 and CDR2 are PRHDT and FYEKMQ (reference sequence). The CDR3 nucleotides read TGTGCCAGCAGCTTAGACAATCAGCCCCAGCATTTT. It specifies CASSLDNQPQHF.

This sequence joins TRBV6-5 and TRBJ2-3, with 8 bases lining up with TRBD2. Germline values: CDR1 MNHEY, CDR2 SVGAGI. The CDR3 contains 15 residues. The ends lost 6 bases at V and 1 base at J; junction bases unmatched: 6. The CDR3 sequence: CASSQLAGGTDTQYF. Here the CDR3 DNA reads TGTGCCAGCAGCCAGCTAGCGGGCGGCACAGATACGCAGTATTTT.

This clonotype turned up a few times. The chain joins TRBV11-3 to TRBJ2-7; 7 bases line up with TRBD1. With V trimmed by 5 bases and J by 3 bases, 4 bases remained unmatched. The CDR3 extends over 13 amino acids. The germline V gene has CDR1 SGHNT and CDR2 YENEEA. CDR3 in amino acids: CASSPGTDYEQYF. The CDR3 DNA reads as TGTGCCAGCAGCCCCGGGACAGACTACGAGCAGTACTTC.

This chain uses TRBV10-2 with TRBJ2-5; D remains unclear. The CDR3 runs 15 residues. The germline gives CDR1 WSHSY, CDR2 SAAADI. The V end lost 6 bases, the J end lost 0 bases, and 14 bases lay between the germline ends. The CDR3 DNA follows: TGCGCCAGCAGGGAGAGATTCGCCGACCAAGAGACCCAGTACTTC. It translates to CASRERFADQETQYF.

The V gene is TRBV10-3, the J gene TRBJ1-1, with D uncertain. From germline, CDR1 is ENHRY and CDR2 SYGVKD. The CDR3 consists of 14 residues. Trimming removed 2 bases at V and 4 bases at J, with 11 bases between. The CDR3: CAISEPNWGTEAFF. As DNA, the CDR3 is TGTGCCATCAGTGAGCCAAACTGGGGCACTGAAGCTTTCTTT.

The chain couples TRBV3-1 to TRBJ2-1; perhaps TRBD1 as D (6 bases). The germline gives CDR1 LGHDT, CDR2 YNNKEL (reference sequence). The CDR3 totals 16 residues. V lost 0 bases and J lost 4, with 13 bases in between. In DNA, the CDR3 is TGTGCCAGCAGCCAAGAATGGACAGCAATTTACAATGAGCAGTTCTTC. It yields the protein CASSQEWTAIYNEQFF.

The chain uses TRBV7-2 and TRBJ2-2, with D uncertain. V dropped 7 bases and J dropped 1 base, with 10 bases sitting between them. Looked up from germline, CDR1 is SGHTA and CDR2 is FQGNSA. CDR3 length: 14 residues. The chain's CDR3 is CASTSTGNTGELFF. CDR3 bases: TGTGCCAGCACCTCGACTGGGAACACCGGGGAGCTGTTTTTT.

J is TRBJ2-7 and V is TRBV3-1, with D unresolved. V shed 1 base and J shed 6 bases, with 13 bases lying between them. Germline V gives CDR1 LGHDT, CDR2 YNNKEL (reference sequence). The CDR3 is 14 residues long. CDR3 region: CASSQGSVYGEQYF. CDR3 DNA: TGTGCCAGCAGCCAAGGTTCAGTATATGGCGAGCAGTACTTC.

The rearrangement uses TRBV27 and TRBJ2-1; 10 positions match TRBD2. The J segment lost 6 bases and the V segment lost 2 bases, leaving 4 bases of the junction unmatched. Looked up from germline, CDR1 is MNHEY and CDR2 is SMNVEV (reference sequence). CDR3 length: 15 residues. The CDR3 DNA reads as TGTGCCAGCAGTTTAGTGCTAGCGGGAGTCAATGAGCAGTTCTTC. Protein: CASSLVLAGVNEQFF.

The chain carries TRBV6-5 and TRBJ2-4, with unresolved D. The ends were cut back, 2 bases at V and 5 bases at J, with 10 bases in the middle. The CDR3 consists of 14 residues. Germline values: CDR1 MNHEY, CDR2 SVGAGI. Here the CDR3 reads CASSYRAQQNIQYF. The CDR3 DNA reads TGTGCCAGCAGTTACCGGGCCCAACAAAACATTCAGTACTTC.

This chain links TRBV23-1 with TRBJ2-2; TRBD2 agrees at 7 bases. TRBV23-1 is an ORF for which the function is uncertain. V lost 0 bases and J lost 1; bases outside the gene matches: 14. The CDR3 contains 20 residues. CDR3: CASSQSLLPRLALNTGELFF. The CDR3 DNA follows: TGCGCCAGCAGTCAATCCCTCCTCCCACGACTAGCCCTGAACACCGGGGAGCTGTTTTTT.